This T cell receptor beta chain was obtained from a study of T cell responses to AZD1222 COVID-19 vaccine (dated by TCRdb to about 2021). Context from the whole study: AZD1222 recipients whose second dose came at about 4 weeks and those whose second dose came at about 12 weeks were combined into one group, since spike-specific TCR depth and breadth did not differ between the two schedules. Trial participants were enrolled into age subgroups of 18-55, 56-69 and 70-plus years, which contained around 150, 28 and 57 TCR-sequenced participants, respectively. A total of about 230 trial participants underwent TCR sequencing, of whom around 200 received two doses of AZD1222 and some 25 received two doses of the MenACWY control vaccine. Broad study findings and their caveats: Epitopes outside the regions mutated in the B.1.351 and B.1.1.7 variants were reportedly recognized by nearly half of the unique spike-specific TCRs. Participants were mostly white British, with more females than males. The authors suggested clonal diversity may have been underestimated. Conclusions about previously exposed vaccinees were limited because only six or seven AZD1222 recipients were SARS-CoV-2 seropositive at baseline. Because no day 14 peak-response samples were available, repertoires were characterized only after the peak T cell response. The vaccine-associated CD4 TCRs covered the entire spike protein, and the dominant responses fell in regions 160-218 and 743-854. After two AZD1222 doses, spike-specific TCR breadth and depth were significantly higher than at day 0 and than in MenACWY recipients. In the small 56-69-year group, the increase in depth fell short of significance, most likely because of low power.

V sheds 6 bases and J sheds 1 base, leaving 15 bases between their ends. CDR1 LNHDA and CDR2 SQIVND were looked up in the germline V gene (reference sequence). From the cysteine up to the phenylalanine, the CDR3 has a length of 15 residues. This entry keeps only the CDR3 DNA: 45 bases, framed from base 1. The meaning of the sample's time point label: baseline before first vaccination. The vaccinee samples were drawn from two UK trials, COV001 and COV002, one of which was a single-blind randomized controlled phase 2/3 trial testing AZD1222 (ChAdOx1 nCoV-19) in healthy adults. Trial participant PBMC samples were collected at day 0 and day 28 after the second dose for TCRbeta chain sequencing. The CDR3 regions of human TCRbeta chains were subjected to immunosequencing. On the study's bioinformatics: TCRs in the repertoires were matched against a reference library of SARS-CoV-2-specific TCRs that had been generated with the MIRA antigen-specificity platform. Breadth was defined as the fraction of unique TCRs that were SARS-CoV-2-associated, and depth was defined as the fraction of total T cells that were SARS-CoV-2-associated. Each spike-specific TCR was assigned to its reactive spike region and to a CD4 or CD8 class using the MIRA data. Log10-transformed breadth and depth values were compared by one-way ANOVA with Sidak's multiple comparisons tests. Not all clones reach the TCRdb copy of this immuneACCESS table, which keeps in-frame sequences only. Checked studies attribute under half of the gap to unresolved V genes and leave the rest unexplained. V and J calls and clone size are as listed in that table; D and trimming were resolved from the DNA. The sample records about 100,000 clones, about 90% of which are singletons. The ten largest clonotypes hold about 17% of the sample.

Of note for this clone: Its antigen is still unknown. No base quality information exists; no much larger clone differs at one position.

This specimen was peripheral blood, taken on day 0 of AZD1222 vaccination. The rearrangement joined TRBV19 to TRBJ2-5; perhaps TRBD1 is the D gene, with 6 bases matching. This clonotype was obtained from an adult in good health. The CDR3 has the sequence CASSTNRALQETQYF. The nucleotide sequence is given as TGTGCCAGTAGCACTAACAGGGCGCTCCAAGAGACCCAGTACTTC.